Listed below are T cell receptor beta chains from one sample, sequenced in a study of CD8 T cells in ankylosing spondylitis. TCRdb re-analysed the 5' RACE reads in MiXCR, keeping a single row per CDR3 protein. This table has 240,000 or so distinct CDR3 sequences, over 8.5% appearing once. The sample consisted of blood, either unsorted or a sorted T cell fraction (not recorded which). Source of these receptors: a male donor with ankylosing spondylitis or in good health (not recorded which). CDR3s include the opening cysteine and the closing phenylalanine or tryptophan. Each record gives: D gene, V gene, J gene, clone size, CDR3 DNA, CDR3 protein. The D gene is left open where the match is weak. Some rows mark clone size as missing; the rest say once, few, many or name a class of expanded clone.

d_call: -; v_call: TRBV18; j_call: TRBJ1-5; clone_size: many; cdr3_nt: TGTGCCAGTTCAGGGGCCTATAGCAATCAGCCCCAGCATTTT; cdr3_aa: CASSGAYSNQPQHF
d_call: -; v_call: TRBV7-3; j_call: TRBJ2-2; clone_size: many; cdr3_nt: TGTGCCAGCAGCTTCCTTGGCACCGGGGAGCTGTTTTTT; cdr3_aa: CASSFLGTGELFF
d_call: -; v_call: TRBV27; j_call: TRBJ2-7; clone_size: many; cdr3_nt: TGTGCCAGCAGTTTACGAGCATCCTACGAGCAGTACTTC; cdr3_aa: CASSLRASYEQYF
d_call: -; v_call: TRBV5-1; j_call: TRBJ1-6; clone_size: many; cdr3_nt: TGCGCCAGCAGCCCGCTGGATACCGGGGGTTCACCCCTCCACTTT; cdr3_aa: CASSPLDTGGSPLHF
d_call: -; v_call: TRBV9; j_call: TRBJ2-7; clone_size: once; cdr3_nt: TGTGCCAGCAGCGTCACAGGGTATCCGCAGAACGAGCAGTACTTC; cdr3_aa: CASSVTGYPQNEQYF
d_call: TRBD1; v_call: TRBV10-2; j_call: TRBJ2-2; clone_size: many; cdr3_nt: TGCGCCATTCCGGGACAGGGGGCCGGGGAGCTGTTTTTT; cdr3_aa: CAIPGQGAGELFF
d_call: TRBD2; v_call: TRBV20-1; j_call: TRBJ2-3; clone_size: few; cdr3_nt: TGCAGTGCTAAGCGGGGGAGCACAGATACGCAGTATTTT; cdr3_aa: CSAKRGSTDTQYF
d_call: -; v_call: TRBV4-2; j_call: TRBJ2-5; clone_size: many; cdr3_nt: TGTGCCAGCAGCCGAATACTCGGGGAGACCCAGTACTTC; cdr3_aa: CASSRILGETQYF
d_call: -; v_call: TRBV19; j_call: TRBJ1-1; clone_size: many; cdr3_nt: TGTGCCAGTAGGTCTACCGCTGACACTGAAGCTTTCTTT; cdr3_aa: CASRSTADTEAFF
d_call: TRBD1; v_call: TRBV20-1; j_call: TRBJ2-7; clone_size: many; cdr3_nt: TGCAGTGCTAAAACAGGGGACTACGAGCAGTACTTC; cdr3_aa: CSAKTGDYEQYF
d_call: -; v_call: TRBV6-5; j_call: TRBJ1-6; clone_size: many; cdr3_nt: TGTGCCAGCAGTTACTCTTCGGGGAACAACGATAATTCACCCCTCCACTTT; cdr3_aa: CASSYSSGNNDNSPLHF
d_call: -; v_call: TRBV20-1; j_call: TRBJ2-1; clone_size: many; cdr3_nt: TGCAGTGCTAGAGGGGCGGCTAACTCCTACAATGAGCAGTTCTTC; cdr3_aa: CSARGAANSYNEQFF
d_call: -; v_call: TRBV7-2; j_call: TRBJ2-2; clone_size: many; cdr3_nt: TGTGCCAGCAGCTTTTCGGACTATAACACCGGGGAGCTGTTTTTT; cdr3_aa: CASSFSDYNTGELFF
d_call: -; v_call: TRBV7-2; j_call: TRBJ2-3; clone_size: few; cdr3_nt: TGTGCCAGCAGTTACCCCCCAGATACGCAGTATTTT; cdr3_aa: CASSYPPDTQYF
d_call: -; v_call: TRBV11-2; j_call: TRBJ2-3; clone_size: many; cdr3_nt: TGTGCCAGCAGCTTATCGGGCCGCGGAGCAGATACGCAGTATTTT; cdr3_aa: CASSLSGRGADTQYF
d_call: -; v_call: TRBV2; j_call: TRBJ1-1; clone_size: many; cdr3_nt: TGTGCCAGCAGTGATGACCTCCGGGGGGAAGCTTTCTTT; cdr3_aa: CASSDDLRGEAFF
d_call: TRBD1; v_call: TRBV7-9; j_call: TRBJ2-4; clone_size: few; cdr3_nt: TGTGCCAGCAGCTCGCGAGGGGGCGCACCACCCCAAAACATTCAGTACTTC; cdr3_aa: CASSSRGGAPPQNIQYF
d_call: -; v_call: TRBV27; j_call: TRBJ2-6; clone_size: few; cdr3_nt: TGTGCCAGCACCCCTAGGGGCTCTGGGGCCAACGTCCTGACTTTC; cdr3_aa: CASTPRGSGANVLTF
d_call: TRBD1; v_call: TRBV6-4; j_call: TRBJ2-1; clone_size: many; cdr3_nt: TGTGCCAGCAGTGTGGGACAGGGTTACAATGAGCAGTTCTTC; cdr3_aa: CASSVGQGYNEQFF
d_call: -; v_call: TRBV5-1; j_call: TRBJ2-5; clone_size: many; cdr3_nt: TGCGCCAGCAGCTTGTCGGGGGGCCCCGCCTTTCTTCAAGAGACCCAGTACTTC; cdr3_aa: CASSLSGGPAFLQETQYF
d_call: -; v_call: TRBV12-5; j_call: TRBJ2-7; clone_size: -; cdr3_nt: TGTGCTAGTGGCCCGAATCGCTACGAGCAGTACTTC; cdr3_aa: CASGPNRYEQYF
d_call: -; v_call: TRBV4-1; j_call: TRBJ1-1; clone_size: -; cdr3_nt: TGCGCCAGCAGCCAGGACCCGGGGCGCGGGGTGAACACTGAAGCTTTCTTT; cdr3_aa: CASSQDPGRGVNTEAFF
d_call: -; v_call: TRBV9; j_call: TRBJ2-2; clone_size: many; cdr3_nt: TGTGCCAGCAGCCCTTGGGGCACCGGGGAGCTGTTTTTT; cdr3_aa: CASSPWGTGELFF
d_call: TRBD1; v_call: TRBV29-1; j_call: TRBJ1-1; clone_size: many; cdr3_nt: TGCAGCGCTGAAGGGACAGGGATGTTTGGTGAAGCTTTCTTT; cdr3_aa: CSAEGTGMFGEAFF
d_call: TRBD2; v_call: TRBV7-2; j_call: TRBJ2-2; clone_size: many; cdr3_nt: TGTGCCAGCAGCTCGGGACTAGCGGGAGTTCCAGGGGAGCTGTTTTTT; cdr3_aa: CASSSGLAGVPGELFF
d_call: -; v_call: TRBV12-3/TRBV12-4; j_call: TRBJ1-5; clone_size: many; cdr3_nt: TGTGCCAGCAGTCCCAATTTCGGCAGCAATCAGCCCCAGCATTTT; cdr3_aa: CASSPNFGSNQPQHF
d_call: TRBD2; v_call: TRBV7-9; j_call: TRBJ2-7; clone_size: -; cdr3_nt: TGTGCCAGCAGCCGGGGAACTAGCGGGCCCTCCTACGAGCAGTACTTC; cdr3_aa: CASSRGTSGPSYEQYF
d_call: TRBD1; v_call: TRBV27; j_call: TRBJ1-1; clone_size: many; cdr3_nt: TGTGCCAGCAGTTTACGCCTGAGAGGGGGCGGCACTGAAGCTTTCTTT; cdr3_aa: CASSLRLRGGGTEAFF
d_call: -; v_call: TRBV5-1; j_call: TRBJ1-4; clone_size: few; cdr3_nt: TGCGCCAGCAGCTTGGCCCGTGGGGCGGGGCAGGGTGAAAAACTGTTTTTT; cdr3_aa: CASSLARGAGQGEKLFF
d_call: -; v_call: TRBV20-1; j_call: TRBJ2-5; clone_size: -; cdr3_nt: TGCAGTGCTGGGACATCGCAAGAGACCCAGTACTTC; cdr3_aa: CSAGTSQETQYF
d_call: -; v_call: TRBV20-1; j_call: TRBJ2-7; clone_size: many; cdr3_nt: TGCAGTGCTTCCCTCAGCTCCTACGAGCAGTACTTC; cdr3_aa: CSASLSSYEQYF
d_call: -; v_call: TRBV11-1; j_call: TRBJ2-6; clone_size: -; cdr3_nt: TGTGCCAGCATCAATATAGGGACCCCGGGCTCTGGGGCCAACGTCCTGACTTTC; cdr3_aa: CASINIGTPGSGANVLTF
d_call: TRBD2; v_call: TRBV4-3; j_call: TRBJ2-5; clone_size: many; cdr3_nt: TGCGCCAGCAGCCAAGATTGGGTAGCGGGGGGTCAAGAGACCCAGTACTTC; cdr3_aa: CASSQDWVAGGQETQYF
d_call: -; v_call: TRBV30; j_call: TRBJ2-2; clone_size: -; cdr3_nt: TGTGCCGTTACCGGGACCAGCGTCGGGGAGCTGTTTTTT; cdr3_aa: CAVTGTSVGELFF
d_call: -; v_call: TRBV7-2; j_call: TRBJ1-1; clone_size: -; cdr3_nt: TGTGCCAGCAGCCCTAGGTGGGTGGCGAACACTGAAGCTTTCTTT; cdr3_aa: CASSPRWVANTEAFF
d_call: TRBD1; v_call: TRBV5-1; j_call: TRBJ1-1; clone_size: many; cdr3_nt: TGCGCCAGCAGATTTACAGGGGGCGACTCCCGGAAATTGATGAACACTGAAGCTTTCTTT; cdr3_aa: CASRFTGGDSRKLMNTEAFF
d_call: -; v_call: TRBV20-1; j_call: TRBJ1-5; clone_size: many; cdr3_nt: TGCAGTGCTAGAGCGGTGACAGATAGCAATCAGCCCCAGCATTTT; cdr3_aa: CSARAVTDSNQPQHF
d_call: -; v_call: TRBV27; j_call: TRBJ2-1; clone_size: many; cdr3_nt: TGTGCCAGCATACTCCGGGGCGAGCAGTTCTTC; cdr3_aa: CASILRGEQFF
d_call: -; v_call: TRBV12-3/TRBV12-4; j_call: TRBJ1-1; clone_size: many; cdr3_nt: TGTGCCAGCTTTAAACGGGAGAACACTGAAGCTTTCTTT; cdr3_aa: CASFKRENTEAFF
d_call: -; v_call: TRBV28; j_call: TRBJ2-4; clone_size: few; cdr3_nt: TGTGCCAGCAGTCCCCCCGTGGGGAAGTCAGGGAACATTCAGTACTTC; cdr3_aa: CASSPPVGKSGNIQYF
d_call: TRBD1; v_call: TRBV7-9; j_call: TRBJ2-2; clone_size: many; cdr3_nt: TGTGCCAGCAGCCCTCCAGGGGGTAGAGACACCGGGGAGCTGTTTTTT; cdr3_aa: CASSPPGGRDTGELFF
d_call: -; v_call: TRBV30; j_call: TRBJ1-5; clone_size: few; cdr3_nt: TGTGCCTGGGCTAAGGACCGAAATCAGCCCCAGCATTTT; cdr3_aa: CAWAKDRNQPQHF
d_call: -; v_call: TRBV7-9; j_call: TRBJ2-2; clone_size: -; cdr3_nt: TGTGCCAGCAGCAAGACACTTACGAACACCGGGGAGCTGTTTTTT; cdr3_aa: CASSKTLTNTGELFF
d_call: TRBD2; v_call: TRBV5-1; j_call: TRBJ2-7; clone_size: few; cdr3_nt: TGCGCCAGCAGCTTGGAGGGGACTAGCGGGAGTGCAGCCGAGCAGTACTTC; cdr3_aa: CASSLEGTSGSAAEQYF
d_call: -; v_call: TRBV6-1; j_call: TRBJ1-1; clone_size: many; cdr3_nt: TGTGCCAGCAGTATTTACAGGGCTTCAAACACTGAAGCTTTCTTT; cdr3_aa: CASSIYRASNTEAFF
d_call: -; v_call: TRBV30; j_call: TRBJ1-5; clone_size: few; cdr3_nt: TGTGCCTGGAGTGCGGGGAGCTGGCCCCAGCATTTT; cdr3_aa: CAWSAGSWPQHF
d_call: TRBD1; v_call: TRBV20-1; j_call: TRBJ2-2; clone_size: -; cdr3_nt: TGCAGTGCTAGAGGCAGGGGGCTTCAGGGCACCGGGGAGCTGTTTTTT; cdr3_aa: CSARGRGLQGTGELFF
d_call: TRBD1; v_call: TRBV25-1; j_call: TRBJ2-3; clone_size: many; cdr3_nt: TGTGCCAGCTCCCGACAGGGACACACAGATACGCAGTATTTT; cdr3_aa: CASSRQGHTDTQYF